This T cell receptor beta chain was recorded in a study of cytomegalovirus exposure and HLA in healthy donors. Use of 60 Vbeta and 13 Jbeta primers characterized the PCR. Here immunoSEQ multiplex PCR was the method, and the copy in TCRdb shows in-frame clones only, minus some. Of tens of thousands of clones in the sample, around 62% were seen once. This CDR3 is 13 amino acids long. Germline lookup yields CDR1 SGHDT and CDR2 YYEEEE. V was shortened by 4 bases and J by 4 bases, with 11 bases between the two germline ends. Study-wide results and limits: For cytomegalovirus status, the classifier reportedly gave diagnoses with high specificity and sensitivity. By a later analysis, the bulk of CMV-associated TCR beta chains appeared HLA-restricted. Per a prior analysis, the majority of TCR beta V segments were productive roughly 87% or roughly 30% of the time.

CMV serostatus data were not documented for this donor. This clone was seen a handful of times. No antigen is known for it. The chain links TRBV5-6 to TRBJ2-5, with D possibly TRBD2 on 5 matching bases. The sequence came from a human donor in good health. Sequenced: PBMCs. The CDR3 sequence: CASSIGVGETQYF. Here the CDR3 DNA reads TGTGCCAGCAGCATCGGGGTGGGAGAGACCCAGTACTTC.